A single sample gave rise to the 15 T cell receptor beta chains below, sequenced in a study of CD8 T cells in ankylosing spondylitis. One entry per CDR3 protein, called by TCRdb with MiXCR from the 5' RACE reads. The sample includes 150,000 to 200,000 distinct CDR3 sequences, roughly 20% seen only once; the top ten take approximately 4.3%. The sample taken for sequencing was blood, either unsorted or a sorted T cell fraction (not recorded which). All receptors derive from a male donor aged 5 to 29 with ankylosing spondylitis or in good health (not recorded which).

The table lists this clonotype with many counts. This sequence joins TRBV24-1 and TRBJ2-2; D remains ambiguous. The CDR3 totals 14 residues. The germline gives CDR1 KGHDR, CDR2 SFDVKD. Trimming removed 5 bases from V and 1 base from J, with 7 bases in between. CDR3 sequence: CATSAGMNTGELFF. For the CDR3, the DNA is TGTGCCACCAGTGCGGGCATGAACACCGGGGAGCTGTTTTTT.

This clonotype was detected ten times or more. The rearrangement links TRBV24-1 to TRBJ2-1; possible D gene TRBD1, 6 bases. CDR1 is KGHDR, CDR2 SFDVKD, per germline. Trimming took 5 bases from V and 0 from J, leaving 10 bases between them. CDR3 size: 15 residues. CDR3 DNA sequence: TGTGCCACCAGTGTAGGACAGAGCTCCTACAATGAGCAGTTCTTC. Its protein is CATSVGQSSYNEQFF.

This clonotype has at least ten counts. The chain recombines TRBV5-1 with TRBJ1-1; D uncertain. V lost 2 bases, J lost 2 bases, and 7 bases lay in between. Germline-derived CDR1 and CDR2 are SGHRS and YFSETQ. This CDR3 is 13 amino acids long. The CDR3 loop reads CASSLMVNTEAFF. The CDR3, as DNA: TGCGCCAGCAGCTTAATGGTAAACACTGAAGCTTTCTTT. Full variable domain (rest looked up from reference TRBV5-1 and TRBJ1-1): KAGVTQTPRYLIKTRGQQVTLSCSPISGHRSVSWYQQTPGQGLQFLFEYFSETQRNKGNFPGRFSGRQFSNSRSEMNVSTLELGDSALYLCASSLMVNTEAFFGQGTRLTVV.

The table lists this clonotype with many counts. The chain is built from TRBV6-2 or TRBV6-3 and TRBJ2-1; 7 bases are a match to TRBD1. CDR1 and CDR2 (germline): MNHEY, SVGEGT. After removal of 7 bases from V and 8 bases from J, the junction contained 8 bases not matched to a gene. The CDR3 extends over 13 amino acids. This CDR3 is CASKTGLVYEQFF. Written as DNA, the CDR3 is TGTGCCAGCAAGACAGGGCTGGTGTATGAGCAGTTCTTC.

This clonotype was counted between two and nine times. CDR3 coding DNA: TGTGCCAGCAGTTATAATCGGGGACCCAAAAACATTCAGTACTTC. Translated: CASSYNRGPKNIQYF. The chain joins TRBV6-2 or TRBV6-3 to TRBJ2-4; D possibly uses TRBD1 or TRBD2 (5 bases each). The CDR3 has 15 amino acids. Germline V lookup: CDR1 MNHEY, CDR2 SVGEGT. The germline V and J ends were trimmed by 3 bases and 2 bases, with 11 bases remaining between them.

This clonotype was detected many times. The chain uses TRBV6-2 or TRBV6-3 and TRBJ2-1, with D possibly being TRBD2 (6 bases). The ends were cut back, 0 bases at V and 10 bases at J, with 13 bases in the middle. The germline CDR1 and CDR2 sequences are MNHEY and SVGEGT. This CDR3 spans 14 amino acids. The CDR3 sequence: CASSYSNGGREQFF. In DNA, the CDR3 is TGTGCCAGCAGTTACTCGAACGGGGGACGGGAGCAGTTCTTC.

The sample holds many counts of this clonotype. The chain is built from TRBV7-6 and TRBJ2-1, with D maybe TRBD2 (5 bases). Germline loops: CDR1 SGHVS, CDR2 FNYEAQ. The CDR3 loop spans 17 amino acids. V was clipped by 2 bases and J by 0 bases, with 14 bases between them. DNA for the CDR3: TGTGCCAGCAGCTTAAGTTTGAGCGACTACTCCTACAATGAGCAGTTCTTC. Translating it yields CASSLSLSDYSYNEQFF.

This clonotype was detected ten times or more. V is TRBV7-8 and J is TRBJ2-5; 8 bases are a match to TRBD1. J gave up 4 bases and V 5 bases, and 6 bases lay outside the gene matches. Germline V gene data show CDR1 as SGHVS and CDR2 as FQNEAQ. There are 14 residues in the CDR3. CDR3 amino acids: CASSPRGLGETQYF. CDR3 sequence (DNA): TGTGCCAGCAGCCCCAGGGGGCTAGGAGAGACCCAGTACTTC.

There are many counts of this clonotype. This sequence joins TRBV25-1 and TRBJ2-1; 13 bases are shared with TRBD2. V was pared by 3 bases and J by 4 bases, with 0 bases of the junction left unmatched. This CDR3 spans 15 amino acids. CDR1 and CDR2 (germline): MGHDK, SYGVNS. DNA for the CDR3: TGTGCCAGCAGTGAGACTAGCGGGAGGTACAATGAGCAGTTCTTC. Its protein is CASSETSGRYNEQFF.

Ten or more counts support this clonotype. The V and J genes are TRBV27 and TRBJ2-7, with D possibly being TRBD1 or TRBD2 (5 bases each). The CDR3 consists of 13 residues. The germline V gene has CDR1 MNHEY and CDR2 SMNVEV (reference sequence). V shed 8 bases and J shed 0 bases, with 11 bases lying between them. CDR3 coding DNA: TGTGCCAGCTCCGCAGGGAGCTCCTACGAGCAGTACTTC. Amino acids: CASSAGSSYEQYF.

This clonotype was detected only a few times. J is TRBJ2-7 and V is TRBV18, with 9 nucleotides matching TRBD1. Germline CDR1 and CDR2: KGHSH and LQKENI. The J segment lost 6 bases and the V segment lost 6 bases, leaving 6 bases of the junction unmatched. The length of the CDR3 is 13 residues. CDR3 nucleotide sequence: TGTGCCAGCTCGCCGGGACAGGGTTCCGAGCAGTACGTC. Its translation: CASSPGQGSEQYV.

This clonotype was seen at least ten times. V and J are TRBV5-1 and TRBJ2-6; D gene ambiguous. There are 16 residues in the CDR3. Trimming cost V 2 bases and J 0 bases, with 9 bases left between them. In germline, CDR1 is SGHRS, CDR2 YFSETQ. The CDR3 DNA reads as TGCGCCAGCAGCTTACAACCCTCCTCTGGGGCCAACGTCCTGACTTTC. It specifies CASSLQPSSGANVLTF.

In its sample, this clonotype was seen many times. The rearrangement links TRBV15 to TRBJ2-2, with D tentatively TRBD2 (6 bases). The germline V gene has CDR1 LNHNV and CDR2 YYDKDF (reference sequence). CDR3 length equals 16 residues. V was shortened by 1 base and J by 4 bases, with 13 bases between the two germline ends. CDR3 bases: TGTGCCACCAGCAGAGCCCCGGGACTTGTCACCGGGGAGCTGTTTTTT. Its protein is CATSRAPGLVTGELFF.

This clonotype was recorded at least ten times. The V call is TRBV20-1, the J call TRBJ2-1; no clear D gene. The CDR3 runs to 14 residues. V was pared by 3 bases and J by 3 bases, with 12 bases between. Germline CDR1 DFQATT, CDR2 SNEGSKA (reference sequence). DNA of the CDR3: TGCAGTGCTAGTGCAGAGCGAGACTACAATGAGCAGTTCTTC. Encoded protein: CSASAERDYNEQFF.

This clonotype has a handful of counts. The CDR3 protein is CASSRSGGSYEQYF. The CDR3 DNA reads as TGCGCCAGCAGCCGGTCCGGGGGCTCCTACGAGCAGTACTTC. The rearrangement uses TRBV5-1 and TRBJ2-7; tentative D call: TRBD2 (6 bases). Per the germline V gene, CDR1 is SGHRS and CDR2 is YFSETQ. This CDR3 region has 14 residues. V lost 4 bases and J 0 bases, leaving 11 bases between the germline ends. The full variable domain, its missing parts supplied by reference TRBV5-1 and TRBJ2-7, is KAGVTQTPRYLIKTRGQQVTLSCSPISGHRSVSWYQQTPGQGLQFLFEYFSETQRNKGNFPGRFSGRQFSNSRSEMNVSTLELGDSALYLCASSRSGGSYEQYFGPGTRLTVT.